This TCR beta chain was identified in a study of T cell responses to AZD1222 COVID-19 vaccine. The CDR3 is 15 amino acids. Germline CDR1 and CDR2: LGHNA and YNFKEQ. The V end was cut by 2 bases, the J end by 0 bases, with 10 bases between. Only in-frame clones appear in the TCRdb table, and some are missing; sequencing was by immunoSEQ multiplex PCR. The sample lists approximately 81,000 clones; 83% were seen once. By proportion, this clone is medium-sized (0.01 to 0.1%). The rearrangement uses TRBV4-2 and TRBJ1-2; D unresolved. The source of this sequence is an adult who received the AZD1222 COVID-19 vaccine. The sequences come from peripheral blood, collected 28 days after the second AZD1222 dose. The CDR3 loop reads CASSQTAPANYGYTF. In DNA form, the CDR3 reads TGTGCCAGCAGCCAAACAGCCCCAGCTAACTATGGCTACACCTTC.